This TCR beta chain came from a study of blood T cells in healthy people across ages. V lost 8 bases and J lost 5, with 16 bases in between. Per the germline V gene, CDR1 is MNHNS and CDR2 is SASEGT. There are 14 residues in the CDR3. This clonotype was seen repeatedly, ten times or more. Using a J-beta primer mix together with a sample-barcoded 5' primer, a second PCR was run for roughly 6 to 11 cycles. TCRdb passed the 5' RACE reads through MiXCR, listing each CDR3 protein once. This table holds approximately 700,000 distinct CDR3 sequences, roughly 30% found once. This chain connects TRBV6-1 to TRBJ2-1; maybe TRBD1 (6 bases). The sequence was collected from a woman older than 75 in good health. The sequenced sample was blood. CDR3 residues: CASEKTGRNNEQFF. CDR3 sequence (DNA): TGTGCCAGCGAAAAAACAGGGCGAAACAATGAGCAGTTCTTC.